This T cell receptor (beta chain) comes out of a study of beta chain features in type 1 diabetes. Study-level findings and limits: Type 1 diabetes patients showed a moderate but significant shortening of TCRB CDR3s in all four CD4+ subsets. PCR might pick shorter templates more often, in the same way for patients and controls.

Reverse transcription of all isolated RNA meant that expressed TCRB transcripts were sequenced. Profiling relied on immunoSEQ multiplex PCR, and the TCRdb table lists in-frame clones only, not all of them. In the table there are some 23,000 clones, roughly 70% of which are singletons. Germline assignment: CDR1 SEHNR and CDR2 FQNEAQ (reference sequence). Trimming left V 1 base short and J 4 bases short, with 7 bases between. The CDR3 has 13 amino acids. In its sample, this clone was seen a few times. Its target is not known. The receptor was derived from a woman aged 40 to 50 with type 1 diabetes. Specimen: stem cell memory CD4+ T cells from blood. V gene TRBV7-9 combines with J gene TRBJ1-2, with D perhaps matching TRBD1 (6 bases). CDR3 residues: CASSLGTVYGYTF. The CDR3 region has the DNA TGTGCCAGCAGCTTAGGGACAGTCTATGGCTACACCTTC.